Listed below are T cell receptor beta chains from one sample, sequenced in a study of T cell changes during pregnancy in multiple sclerosis. This table comes from immunoSEQ multiplex PCR, and its TCRdb copy is limited to in-frame clones, with some not included. This table has 30,000 to 40,000 clones, more than 85% appearing once. The material sequenced was CD8+ T cells from peripheral blood mononuclear cells, taken in the third trimester of pregnancy. Receptors originate from a female donor with multiple sclerosis, enrolled in a pregnancy study. Both conserved end residues are trimmed from each CDR3. The order of the fields is V gene, J gene, CDR3 protein.

>TRBV7-8|TRBJ2-5
ASSYGGQDQETQY
>TRBV19|TRBJ1-5
ASSIRRQYNQPQH
>TRBV10-3|TRBJ2-7
AISDTAYEQY
>TRBV4-2|TRBJ1-5
ASSQQGALGNQPQH
>TRBV7-7|TRBJ2-7
ASSLTAGNEQY
>TRBV10-1|TRBJ2-7
ASSDDLREQY
>TRBV12-5|TRBJ1-1
ASGLYGGPEAF
>TRBV5-1|TRBJ2-1
ASRSGTRPSNEQF
>TRBV7-6|TRBJ1-5
ASSFGGGQPQH
>TRBV5-1|TRBJ2-2
ASKGQVNTGELF
>TRBV9|TRBJ2-1
ASTTGGSGNEQF
>TRBV13|TRBJ2-2
ASSPQLAGGRNTGELF
>TRBV13|TRBJ2-1
ASSLAGTYNEQF
>TRBV4-1|TRBJ2-1
ASSQALYNEQF
>TRBV19|TRBJ2-1
ASSKASVYNEQF
>TRBV21-1|TRBJ2-4
ASSKGWRGVLKNIQY
>TRBV7-9|TRBJ2-1
ASSPTGISHNEQF
>TRBV19|TRBJ1-6
ASSMVGRNGNSPLH
>TRBV9|TRBJ1-6
ASSIRTGEPLH
>TRBV13|TRBJ2-5
ASSLDLMRETQY
>TRBV9|TRBJ1-1
ASSVTTGKGTEAF
>TRBV19|TRBJ2-7
ASSLPDRALYEQY
>TRBV9|TRBJ2-7
ASSPLAGNEQY
>TRBV7-3|TRBJ1-1
ASSPLVQMNTEAF
>TRBV7-6|TRBJ1-1
ASSLAGGLDTEAF
>TRBV5-6|TRBJ2-1
ASSASGTGGEDEQF
>TRBV9|TRBJ2-2
ASSGGQEYTGELF
>TRBV6-4|TRBJ2-3
ASSDTSGGSDTQY
>TRBV27|TRBJ2-5
ASSFEGAQETQY
>TRBV2|TRBJ1-6
ASSEMPLGTDYNSPLH
>TRBV7-2|TRBJ1-2
ASSHQPGTSYEGYT
>TRBV2|TRBJ2-7
ASSERTVAEQY
>TRBV19|TRBJ1-1
ASSMAGLNTEAF
>TRBV7-6|TRBJ2-2
ASSLVRGHPFDTGELF
>TRBV9|TRBJ2-5
ASSFSGTSGGAYQETQY
>TRBV27|TRBJ1-1
ASSLTGGGTEAF
>TRBV11-2|TRBJ2-7
ASSFDLRTGKHEQY